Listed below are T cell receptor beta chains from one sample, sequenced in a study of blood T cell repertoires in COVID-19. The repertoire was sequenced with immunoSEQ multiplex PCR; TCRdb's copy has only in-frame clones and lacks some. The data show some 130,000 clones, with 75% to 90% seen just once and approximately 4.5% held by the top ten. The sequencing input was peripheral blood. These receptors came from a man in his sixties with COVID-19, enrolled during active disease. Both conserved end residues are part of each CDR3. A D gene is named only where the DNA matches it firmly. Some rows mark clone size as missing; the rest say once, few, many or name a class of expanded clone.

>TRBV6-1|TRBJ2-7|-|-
TGTGCCAGCAGTGCAGCTACTTACGAGCAGTACTTC
CASSAATYEQYF
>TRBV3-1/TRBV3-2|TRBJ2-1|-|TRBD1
TGTGCCAGCAGCCAAGGGGACAGGGGGCGCGGGGTCCATAATGAGCAGTTCTTC
CASSQGDRGRGVHNEQFF
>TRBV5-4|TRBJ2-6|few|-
TGTGCCAGCAGCATAGACAGGAGTGGGGCCAACGTCCTGACTTTC
CASSIDRSGANVLTF
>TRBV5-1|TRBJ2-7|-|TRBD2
TGCGCCAGCAGCTTTTACGGGACTAGCGGGGGATGGAAGTACTTC
CASSFYGTSGGWKYF
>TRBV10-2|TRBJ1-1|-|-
TGCGCCAGCAGCCGATTCCAGGGGATGAACACTGAAGCTTTCTTT
CASSRFQGMNTEAFF
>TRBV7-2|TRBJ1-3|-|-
TGTGCCAGCAGCTTAATGGCGGATAATCCTGGAAACACCATATATTTT
CASSLMADNPGNTIYF
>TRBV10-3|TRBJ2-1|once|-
TGTGCCATCAGTGGGCTTCTAAGGGGGAATGAGCAGTTCTTC
CAISGLLRGNEQFF
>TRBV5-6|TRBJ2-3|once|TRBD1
TGTGCCAGCAGCCCGGGACAGGGGGGACAGTATTTT
CASSPGQGGQYF
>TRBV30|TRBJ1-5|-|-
TGTGCCGGGACCGGGGGGCCGGGTCAGCCCCAGCATTTT
CAGTGGPGQPQHF
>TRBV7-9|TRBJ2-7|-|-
TGTGCCAGCAGCTTTGGACCCTTGGGGCCCTACGAGCAGTACTTC
CASSFGPLGPYEQYF
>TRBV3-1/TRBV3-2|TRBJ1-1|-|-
TGTGCCAGCAGCCTCTTGTTGTTGGGGACAAACACTGAAGCTTTCTTT
CASSLLLLGTNTEAFF
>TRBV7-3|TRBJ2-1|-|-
TGTGCCAGCAGCTTGGACAGTTACAATGGGCAGTTCTTC
CASSLDSYNGQFF
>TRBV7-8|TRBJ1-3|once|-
TGTGCCAGCAGCTTCGGTCAATCTGGAAACACCATATATTTT
CASSFGQSGNTIYF
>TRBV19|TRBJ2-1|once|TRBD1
TGTGCCAGTAGTATCGGGACAGGGGGCTTTCTGGATGAGCAGTTCTTC
CASSIGTGGFLDEQFF
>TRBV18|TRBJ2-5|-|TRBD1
TGTGCCAGCTCACCAGGACAGGGAAGGACCCAGTACTTC
CASSPGQGRTQYF
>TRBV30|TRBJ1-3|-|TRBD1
TGTGCCTGGAGTGCCGCCGGGACAGCAGGAAACACCATATATTTT
CAWSAAGTAGNTIYF
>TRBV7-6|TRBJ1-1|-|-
TGTGCCAGCAGCCCCCGTTTCGGGCCGGGAACTGAAGCTTTCTTT
CASSPRFGPGTEAFF
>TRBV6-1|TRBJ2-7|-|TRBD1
TGTGCCAGCCGTGAACAGGGGAGCCACGAGCAGTACTTC
CASREQGSHEQYF
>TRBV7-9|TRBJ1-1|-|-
TGTGCCAGCAGCTTTGCAAGGGGCGCGGGAACTGAAGCTTTCTTT
CASSFARGAGTEAFF
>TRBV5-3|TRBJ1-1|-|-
TGTGCCAGACAGGGTAACACTGAAGCTTTCTTT
CARQGNTEAFF
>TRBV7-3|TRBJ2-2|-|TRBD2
TGTGCCAGCAGCTTAGTCTCGGGACTAGCGGGGGAGTTTACCGGGGAGCTGTTTTTT
CASSLVSGLAGEFTGELFF
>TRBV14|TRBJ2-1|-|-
TGTGCCAGCAGCCAAGGAGCAGGAACCTACAATGAGCAGTTCTTC
CASSQGAGTYNEQFF
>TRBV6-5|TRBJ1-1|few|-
TGTGCCAGCACGCCTCCGAGGGGGATGAACACTGAAGCTTTCTTT
CASTPPRGMNTEAFF
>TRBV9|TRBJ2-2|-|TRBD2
TGTGCCAGCAGCGTAGCCCAGAGCGGGGGGCCTAACGGGGAGCTGTTTTTT
CASSVAQSGGPNGELFF
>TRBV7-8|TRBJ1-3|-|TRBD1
TGTGCCAGCAGCCAGACAGGGGGAAACACCATATATTTT
CASSQTGGNTIYF
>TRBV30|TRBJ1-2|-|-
TGTGCCTGGAGTGTAACGGCAGGCTATGGCTACACCTTC
CAWSVTAGYGYTF
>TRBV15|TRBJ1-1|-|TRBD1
TGTGCCACCAGCAGAGAAGGTACGACAGGGGGCCCACCGGACAGCGCGTACACTGAAGCTTTCTTT
CATSREGTTGGPPDSAYTEAFF
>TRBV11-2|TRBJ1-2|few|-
TGTGCCAGCAGTTACAGGGACTATGGCTACACCTTC
CASSYRDYGYTF
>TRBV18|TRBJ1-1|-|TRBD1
TGTGCCAGCTCACCTGCGACAGGGGCACGTGGCACTGAAGCTTTCTTT
CASSPATGARGTEAFF
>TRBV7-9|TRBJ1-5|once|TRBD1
TGTGCCAGCAGCGTTGGGGGACAGGTAAATCAGCCCCAGCATTTT
CASSVGGQVNQPQHF
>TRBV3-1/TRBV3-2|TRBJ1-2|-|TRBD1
TGTGCCAGCAGCCAAAGGGACAGCTATGGCTACACCTTC
CASSQRDSYGYTF
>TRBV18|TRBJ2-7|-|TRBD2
TGTGCCAGCTCACCACCGGGACTAGCGGGGGGATACGAGCAGTACTTC
CASSPPGLAGGYEQYF
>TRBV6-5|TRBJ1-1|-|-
TGTGCCAGCAGAATCGACAGGTTCAACACTGAAGCTTTCTTT
CASRIDRFNTEAFF
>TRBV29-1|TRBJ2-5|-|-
TGCAGCGTTGCACTCGGGGAGACCCAGTACTTC
CSVALGETQYF
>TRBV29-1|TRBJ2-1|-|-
TGCAGCGGGCGGGTAGCGGAGTCCTACAATGAGCAGTTCTTC
CSGRVAESYNEQFF
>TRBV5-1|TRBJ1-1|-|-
TGCGCCAGCAGCTTGGGGCAGGGTGAAGCTTTCTTT
CASSLGQGEAFF
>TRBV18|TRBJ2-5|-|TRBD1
TGTGCCAGCTCAGGTGGGACAGGGCAAGAGACCCAGTACTTC
CASSGGTGQETQYF
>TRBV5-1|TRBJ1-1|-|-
TGCGCCAGCAGACGGGGGGACAACGGAAAAGGGAACACTGAAGCTTTCTTT
CASRRGDNGKGNTEAFF
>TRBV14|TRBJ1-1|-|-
TGTGCCAGCAGCCAGCGAGGCGGACTTCATTCCACTGAAGCTTTCTTT
CASSQRGGLHSTEAFF
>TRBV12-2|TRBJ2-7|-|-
TGTGCAAGTCGCTTAGCAGCCCCATGGTCCCTAAGCTCCTACGAGCAGTACTTC
CASRLAAPWSLSSYEQYF
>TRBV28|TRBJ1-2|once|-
TGTGCCAGCAGTTTATTGGGCAGCTCAAATTCTAACTATGGCTACACCTTC
CASSLLGSSNSNYGYTF
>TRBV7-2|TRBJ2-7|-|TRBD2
TGTGCCAGCAGTTCTGCCGGGACTAGAGACGAGCAGTACTTC
CASSSAGTRDEQYF
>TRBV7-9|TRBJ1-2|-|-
TGTGCCAGCAGCTCCAGCCGGGGGAGGGCTAACTATGGCTACACCTTC
CASSSSRGRANYGYTF
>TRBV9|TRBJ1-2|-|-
TGTGCCAGCAGCGTAGGGAAGGGGATTAATGGCTACACCTTC
CASSVGKGINGYTF
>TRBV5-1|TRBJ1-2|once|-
TGCGCCAGCAGCTCATACAGGGTGGAGGGCTACACCTTC
CASSSYRVEGYTF
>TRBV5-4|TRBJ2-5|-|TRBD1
TGTGCCAGCAGCTTGGCTACAGGGGGCTTAGAGACCCAGTACTTC
CASSLATGGLETQYF
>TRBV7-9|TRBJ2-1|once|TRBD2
TGTGCCAGCAGCTTAGAGACTAGCGGAGGTCAGTTCTTC
CASSLETSGGQFF
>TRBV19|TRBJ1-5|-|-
TGTGCCAGTAGTATCACCGCCAGGAAGCATTTT
CASSITARKHF
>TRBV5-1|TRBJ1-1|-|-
TGCGCCAGCAGTCAGGGATGGGATGAAGCTTTCTTT
CASSQGWDEAFF
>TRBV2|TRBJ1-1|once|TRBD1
TGTGCCACACGACAGGGAAACACTGAAGCTTTCTTT
CATRQGNTEAFF
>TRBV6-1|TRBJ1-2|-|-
TGTGCCAGCAGTGAATCAGGCTATGGCTACACCTTC
CASSESGYGYTF
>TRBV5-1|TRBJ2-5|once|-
TGCGCCAGCAGCTTGGGGGGCAGTGGAAAGACCCAGTACTTC
CASSLGGSGKTQYF
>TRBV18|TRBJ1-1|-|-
TGTGCCAGCTCCCCGTATAGGGGCACTGAAGCTTTCTTT
CASSPYRGTEAFF
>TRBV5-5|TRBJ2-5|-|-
TGTGCCAGCAGCTCCCTTGGGGGGGAGACCCAGTACTTC
CASSSLGGETQYF
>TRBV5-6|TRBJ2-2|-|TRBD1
TGTGCCAGCAGCTGGCCGGACAGGGGTAACACCGGGGAGCTGTTTTTT
CASSWPDRGNTGELFF
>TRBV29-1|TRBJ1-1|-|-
TGCAGCGTTCTACAGGTGGGAGCTTTCTTT
CSVLQVGAFF
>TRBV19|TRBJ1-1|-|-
TGTGCCAGTAGGTCCTGGAGTGGGAACACTGAAGCTTTCTTT
CASRSWSGNTEAFF
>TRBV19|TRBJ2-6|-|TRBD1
TGTGCCAGTAGTATTCGGACAGGGGGCGAGGCTGGGGCCAACGTCCTGACTTTC
CASSIRTGGEAGANVLTF
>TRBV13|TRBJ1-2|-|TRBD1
TGTGCCAGCAGCTTAACAGGGGGAAACTATGGCTACACCTTC
CASSLTGGNYGYTF